These 5 T cell receptor beta chains originate from one sample sequenced in a study of CD8 T cells in Susac syndrome. A quantity of about 0.45 to 1 ug RNA underwent reverse transcription using random hexamers. TCRdb re-called the immunoSEQ multiplex PCR reads with MiXCR, one entry per CDR3 protein. The profile shows under 150,000 distinct CDR3 sequences, approximately 95% of them singletons. The sequencing sample was made of CD8+ T cells from PBMCs. All receptors come from a human donor in good health.

This clonotype was seen just once. The rearrangement uses TRBV4-2 and TRBJ2-7; D gene uncertain. Germline V gives CDR1 LGHNA, CDR2 YNFKEQ. The CDR3 runs to 15 residues. V was shortened by 1 base and J by 0 bases, with 10 bases between the two germline ends. CDR3 nucleotide sequence: TGTGCCAGCAGCCAAGGTCTACCAAGCTCCTACGAGCAGTACTTC. Translating gives CASSQGLPSSYEQYF.

V usage is TRBV24-1 and J usage is TRBJ1-2; D remains ambiguous. Germline-derived CDR1 and CDR2 are KGHDR and SFDVKD. V was clipped by 4 bases and J by 8 bases, with 19 bases between them. CDR3 size: 15 residues. The DNA of the CDR3 is TGTGCCACCAGTGACCAGGACCCGGGTGGTGACGGCTACACCTTC. Its protein is CATSDQDPGGDGYTF.

V usage is TRBV6-2 or TRBV6-3 and J usage is TRBJ2-1; D remains ambiguous. The germline V and J ends were trimmed by 2 bases and 10 bases, with 6 bases remaining between them. CDR3 length: 11 amino acids. Germline-derived CDR1 and CDR2 are MNHEY and SVGEGT. Here the CDR3 reads CASSYVREQFF. The CDR3 DNA is TGTGCCAGCAGTTACGTGAGGGAGCAGTTCTTC.

The chain uses TRBV6-1 and TRBJ1-1, with 8 positions matching TRBD1. Per germline, CDR1 MNHNS and CDR2 SASEGT. The CDR3 runs 12 residues. V gave up 10 bases and J gave up 1 base; unmatched junction bases: 2. The CDR3 DNA is TGTGCCACTGGGACAGGGAACACTGAAGCTTTCTTT. It translates to CATGTGNTEAFF.

V gene TRBV29-1 combines with J gene TRBJ1-2; tentative D call: TRBD1 (5 bases). Germline V gives CDR1 SQVTM, CDR2 ANQGSEA. V was clipped by 3 bases and J by 4 bases, with 9 bases between them. The CDR3 has 12 residues. CDR3 sequence: CSVDSQGYGYTF. CDR3 sequence (DNA): TGCAGCGTTGATAGCCAGGGCTATGGCTACACCTTC.